This T cell receptor (beta chain) was documented in a study of blood T cell repertoires in COVID-19. As for the study in general: From the United States, Italy and Spain came samples of acute and convalescent COVID-19. Sample material is recorded as cDNA or gDNA derived from T cells, B-cell-depleted T cells, or PBMCs.

V shed 5 bases and J 6 bases; nucleotides not matched to a gene: 6. The CDR3 length is 13 residues. Looked up from germline, CDR1 is LGHDT and CDR2 is YNNKEL (reference sequence). In its sample, this clone was seen a few times. Source study methods: Estimated nucleated cell counts came from reference gene primer amplification. Some clones are missing from TCRdb's copy, which holds only in-frame ones; the method was immunoSEQ multiplex PCR. For V, J and clone size, that table is used; D and trimming come from the DNA. The sample shows more than 200,000 clones, less than 85% of them seen only once. The receptor comes from a woman of 80 years or more with active or convalescent COVID-19. J is TRBJ1-1 and V is TRBV3-1 (or the pseudogene TRBV3-2); 7 bases match TRBD1. The specimen sequenced was peripheral blood. In nucleotides, the CDR3 is TGTGCCAGCAGCAACCAGGGGGAGTCTGAAGCTTTCTTT. It yields the protein CASSNQGESEAFF.